The present entry profiles one T cell receptor (beta chain) with its context. Antigen unknown. One junction end disagrees with the germline gene, perhaps due to a read error. The source of the sample is a study of blood T cells in healthy people across ages. At the level of the study: Per every two T cells, about one barcoded beta molecule was captured by template switching.

The CDR3 loop spans 13 amino acids. CDR1 DFQATT and CDR2 SNEGSKA come from the germline V gene (reference sequence). Study-level results: With donor CMV status unknown, expanded clonotype changes were possibly confounded.

A second PCR of roughly 7 to 11 cycles used a sample-barcoded 5' primer and a J-beta primer mix. MiXCR, applied by TCRdb to the 5' RACE reads, yields one record per CDR3 protein. Among 1.5 million to 2 million distinct CDR3 sequences listed, roughly 27% were seen once. The chain links TRBV20-1 to TRBJ2-7, with D perhaps TRBD1 (6 bases). The sequenced sample consisted of blood. The origin of this receptor is a woman younger than 45 in good health. CDR3 amino acids: CSALAEQGYEQHF. The CDR3 DNA sequence: TGCAGTGCTCTAGCTGAACAGGGCTACGAGCAGCACTTC.